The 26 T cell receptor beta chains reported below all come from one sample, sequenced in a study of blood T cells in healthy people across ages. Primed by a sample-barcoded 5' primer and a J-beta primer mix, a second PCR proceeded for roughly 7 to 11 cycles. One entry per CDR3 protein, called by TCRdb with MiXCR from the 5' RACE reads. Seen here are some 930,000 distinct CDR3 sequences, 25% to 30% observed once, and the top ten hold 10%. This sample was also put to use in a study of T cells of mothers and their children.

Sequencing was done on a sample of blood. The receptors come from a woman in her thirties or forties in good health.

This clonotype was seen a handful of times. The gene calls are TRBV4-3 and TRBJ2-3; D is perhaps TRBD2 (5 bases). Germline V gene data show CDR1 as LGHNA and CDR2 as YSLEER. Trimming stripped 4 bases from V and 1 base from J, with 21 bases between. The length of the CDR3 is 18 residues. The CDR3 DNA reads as TGCGCCAGCAGCCCCCTGGGAGTGGGCGGTTTGGGCACAGATACGCAGTATTTT. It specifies CASSPLGVGGLGTDTQYF.

The CDR3 reads CASSLTNAGSYEQYF. In nucleotides, the CDR3 is TGTGCCAGCAGTTTAACGAATGCAGGGAGCTACGAGCAGTACTTC. V and J are TRBV28 and TRBJ2-7; D is tentatively TRBD1 or TRBD2 (5 bases each). CDR3 size: 15 residues. Trimming left V 2 bases short and J 3 bases short, with 14 bases between. Per the germline V gene, CDR1 is MDHEN and CDR2 is SYDVKM.

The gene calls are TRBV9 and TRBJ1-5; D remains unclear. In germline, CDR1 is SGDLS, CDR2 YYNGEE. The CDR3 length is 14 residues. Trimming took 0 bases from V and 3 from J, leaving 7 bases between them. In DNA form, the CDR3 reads TGTGCCAGCAGCGTAGGTGTCGCCAATCAGCCCCAGCATTTT. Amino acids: CASSVGVANQPQHF.

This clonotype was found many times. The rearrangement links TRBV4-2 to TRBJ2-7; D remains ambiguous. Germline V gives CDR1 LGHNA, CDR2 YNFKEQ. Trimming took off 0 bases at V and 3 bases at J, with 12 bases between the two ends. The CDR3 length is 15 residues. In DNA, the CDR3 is TGTGCCAGCAGCCAAGATCCCCGCGGCAGCTACGAGCAGTACTTC. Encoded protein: CASSQDPRGSYEQYF.

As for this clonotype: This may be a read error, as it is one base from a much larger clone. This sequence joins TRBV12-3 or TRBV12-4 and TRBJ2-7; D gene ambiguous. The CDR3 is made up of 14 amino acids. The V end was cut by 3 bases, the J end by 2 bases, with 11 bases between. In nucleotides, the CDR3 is TGTGCCAGCAGTTTCAGGCTTGGGGCCTACGAGCAGTACTTC. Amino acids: CASSFRLGAYEQYF.

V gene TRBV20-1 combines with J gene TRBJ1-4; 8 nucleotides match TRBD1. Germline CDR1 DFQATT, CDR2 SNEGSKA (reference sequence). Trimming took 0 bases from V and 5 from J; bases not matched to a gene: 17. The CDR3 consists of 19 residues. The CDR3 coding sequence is TGCAGTGCTAGAGATTTGTTGTTACAGGGGGGCATCGAGAATGAAAAACTGTTTTTT. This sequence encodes CSARDLLLQGGIENEKLFF.

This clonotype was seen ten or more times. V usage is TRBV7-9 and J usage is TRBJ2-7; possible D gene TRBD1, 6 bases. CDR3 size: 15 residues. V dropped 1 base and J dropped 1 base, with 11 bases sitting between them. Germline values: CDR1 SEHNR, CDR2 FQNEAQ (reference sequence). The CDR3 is CASSLDDRISYEQYF. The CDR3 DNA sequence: TGTGCCAGCAGCTTAGACGACAGGATATCCTACGAGCAGTACTTC.

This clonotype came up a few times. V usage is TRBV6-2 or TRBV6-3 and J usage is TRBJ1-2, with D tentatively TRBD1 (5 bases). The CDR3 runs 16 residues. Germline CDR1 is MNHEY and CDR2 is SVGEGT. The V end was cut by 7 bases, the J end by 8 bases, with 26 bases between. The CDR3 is CASTLWGAGTVGGYTF. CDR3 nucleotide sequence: TGTGCCAGCACTTTATGGGGAGCCGGGACTGTCGGCGGCTACACCTTC.

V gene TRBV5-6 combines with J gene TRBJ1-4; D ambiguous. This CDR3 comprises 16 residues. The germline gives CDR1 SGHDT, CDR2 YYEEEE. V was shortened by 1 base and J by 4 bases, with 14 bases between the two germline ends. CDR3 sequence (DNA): TGTGCCAGCAGCTTGATCTCTACTGGGGTTAATGAAAAACTGTTTTTT. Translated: CASSLISTGVNEKLFF.

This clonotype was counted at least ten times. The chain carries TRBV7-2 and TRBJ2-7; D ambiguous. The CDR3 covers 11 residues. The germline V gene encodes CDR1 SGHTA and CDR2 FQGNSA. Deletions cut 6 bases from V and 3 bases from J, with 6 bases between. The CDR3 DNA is TGTGCCAGCAGTCCCCTCTACGAGCAGTACTTC. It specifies CASSPLYEQYF.

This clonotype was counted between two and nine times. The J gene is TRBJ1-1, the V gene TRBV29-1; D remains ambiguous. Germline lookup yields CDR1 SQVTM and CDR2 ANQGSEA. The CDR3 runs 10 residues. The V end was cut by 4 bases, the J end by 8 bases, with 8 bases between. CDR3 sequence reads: CSVGGVEAFF. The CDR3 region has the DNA TGCAGCGTTGGAGGAGTGGAAGCTTTCTTT. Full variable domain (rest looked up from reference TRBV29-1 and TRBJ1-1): SAVISQKPSRDICQRGTSLTIQCQVDSQVTMMFWYRQQPGQSLTLIATANQGSEATYESGFVIDKFPISRPNLTFSTLTVSNMSPEDSSIYLCSVGGVEAFFGQGTRLTVV.

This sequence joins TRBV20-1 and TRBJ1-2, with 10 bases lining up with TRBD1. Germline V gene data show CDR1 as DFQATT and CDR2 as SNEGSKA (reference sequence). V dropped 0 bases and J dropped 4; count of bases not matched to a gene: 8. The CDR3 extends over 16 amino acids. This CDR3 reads CSARDPLTGGVYGYTF. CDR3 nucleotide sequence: TGCAGTGCTAGAGATCCCCTGACAGGGGGCGTCTATGGCTACACCTTC.

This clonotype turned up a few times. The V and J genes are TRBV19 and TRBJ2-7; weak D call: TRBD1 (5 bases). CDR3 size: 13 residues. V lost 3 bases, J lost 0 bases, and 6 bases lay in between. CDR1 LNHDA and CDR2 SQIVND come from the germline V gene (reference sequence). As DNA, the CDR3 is TGTGCCAGTAGTATCCAGGGCTCCTACGAGCAGTACTTC. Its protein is CASSIQGSYEQYF. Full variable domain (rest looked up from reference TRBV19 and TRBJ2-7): DGGITQSPKYLFRKEGQNVTLSCEQNLNHDAMYWYRQDPGQGLRLIYYSQIVNDFQKGDIAEGYSVSREKKESFPLTVTSAQKNPTAFYLCASSIQGSYEQYFGPGTRLTVT.

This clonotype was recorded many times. CDR3 sequence: CASSLGLRGDEQFF. CDR3 DNA sequence: TGTGCCAGCAGCTTAGGCCTGCGGGGGGATGAGCAGTTCTTC. The J gene is TRBJ2-1, the V gene TRBV7-6, with TRBD2 matching 8 bases. After removal of 1 base from V and 8 bases from J, the junction contained 4 bases not matched to a gene. This CDR3 spans 14 amino acids. Germline CDR1 is SGHVS and CDR2 is FNYEAQ.

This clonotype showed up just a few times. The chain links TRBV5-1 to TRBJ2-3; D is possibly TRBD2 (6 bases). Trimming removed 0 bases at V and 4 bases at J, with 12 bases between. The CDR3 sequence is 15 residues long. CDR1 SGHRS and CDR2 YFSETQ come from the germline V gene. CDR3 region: CASSLARDSPDTQYF. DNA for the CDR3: TGCGCCAGCAGCTTGGCCAGGGACTCCCCAGATACGCAGTATTTT.

The CDR3 DNA follows: TGTGCCAGCCGGGGCGGGCAGGGCGATTCACCCCTCCACTTT. It codes for CASRGGQGDSPLHF. The V gene is TRBV12-3 or TRBV12-4, the J gene TRBJ1-6; maybe TRBD1 (5 bases). This CDR3 comprises 14 residues. The V gene lost 8 bases and the J gene lost 8 bases, with 16 bases spanning the gap.

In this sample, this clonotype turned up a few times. The CDR3 DNA reads TGTGCCAGCAGCGAGTGGACAGTCGGGCGCAATGAGCAGTTCTTC. Translation: CASSEWTVGRNEQFF. The V gene is TRBV11-3, the J gene TRBJ2-1, with a tentative D call TRBD1 (6 bases). The CDR3 contains 15 residues. Germline CDR1 and CDR2: SGHNT and YENEEA. With 5 bases removed from V and 6 bases from J, the gap between germline ends came to 17 bases.

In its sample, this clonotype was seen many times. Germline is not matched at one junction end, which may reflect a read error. CDR3 residues: CASSQEHGGGYEQYF. For the CDR3, the DNA is TGCGCCAGCAGCCAAGAACATGGGGGGGGGTACGAGCAGTACTTC. The J gene is TRBJ2-7, the V gene TRBV4-2; 7 nucleotides match TRBD2. The CDR3 sequence is 15 residues long. The germline CDR1 and CDR2 sequences are LGHNA and YNFKEQ.

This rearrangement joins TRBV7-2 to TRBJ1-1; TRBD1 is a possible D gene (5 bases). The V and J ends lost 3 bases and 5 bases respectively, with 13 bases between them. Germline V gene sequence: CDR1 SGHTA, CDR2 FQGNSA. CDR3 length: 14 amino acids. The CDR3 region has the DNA TGTGCCAGCAGCTTGGGGGTTCCCCCGACTGAAGCTTTCTTT. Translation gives CASSLGVPPTEAFF. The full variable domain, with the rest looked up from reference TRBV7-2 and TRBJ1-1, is GAGVSQSPSNKVTEKGKDVELRCDPISGHTALYWYRQSLGQGLEFLIYFQGNSAPDKSGLPSDRFSAERTGGSVSTLTIQRTQQEDSAVYLCASSLGVPPTEAFFGQGTRLTVV.

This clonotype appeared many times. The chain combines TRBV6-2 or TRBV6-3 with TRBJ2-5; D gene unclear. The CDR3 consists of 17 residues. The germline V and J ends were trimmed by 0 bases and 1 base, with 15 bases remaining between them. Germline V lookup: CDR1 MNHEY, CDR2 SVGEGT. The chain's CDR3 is CASSYSRPLGVQETQYF. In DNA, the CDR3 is TGTGCCAGCAGTTACTCTAGGCCTCTTGGCGTCCAAGAGACCCAGTACTTC.

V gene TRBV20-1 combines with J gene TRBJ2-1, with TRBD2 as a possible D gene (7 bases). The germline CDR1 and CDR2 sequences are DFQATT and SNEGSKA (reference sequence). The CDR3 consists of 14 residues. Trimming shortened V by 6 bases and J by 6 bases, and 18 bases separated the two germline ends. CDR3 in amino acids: CSAVKGGGINEQFF. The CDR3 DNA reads TGCAGTGCCGTTAAGGGGGGGGGCATCAATGAGCAGTTCTTC.

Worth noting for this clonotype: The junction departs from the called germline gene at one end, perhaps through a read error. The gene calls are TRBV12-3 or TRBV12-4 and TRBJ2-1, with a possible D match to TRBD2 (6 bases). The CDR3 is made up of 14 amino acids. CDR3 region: CASSLARGGYEQFF. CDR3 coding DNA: TGTGCCAGCAGTCTAGCCCGGGGAGGCTACGAGCAGTTCTTC.

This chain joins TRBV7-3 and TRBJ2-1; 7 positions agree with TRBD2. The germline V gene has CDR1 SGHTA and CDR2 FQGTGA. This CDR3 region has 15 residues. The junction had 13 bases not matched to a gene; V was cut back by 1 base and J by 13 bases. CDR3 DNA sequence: TGTGCCAGCAGCTTAAGCGGGGGAGGGATCGAGACCCAGTTCTTC. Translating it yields CASSLSGGGIETQFF.

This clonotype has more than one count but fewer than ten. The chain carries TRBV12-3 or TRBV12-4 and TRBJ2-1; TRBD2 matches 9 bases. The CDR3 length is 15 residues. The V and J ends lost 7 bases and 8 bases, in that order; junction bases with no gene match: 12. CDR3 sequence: CASKAQGLAVDEQFF. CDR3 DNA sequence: TGTGCCAGCAAAGCCCAGGGACTAGCCGTGGATGAGCAGTTCTTC.

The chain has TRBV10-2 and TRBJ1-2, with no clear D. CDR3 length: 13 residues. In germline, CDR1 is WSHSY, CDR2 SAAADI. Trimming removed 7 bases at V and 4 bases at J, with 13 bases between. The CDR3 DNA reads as TGCGCCAGCATGGAGGAGCCCCTCTATGGCTACACCTTC. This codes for CASMEEPLYGYTF.

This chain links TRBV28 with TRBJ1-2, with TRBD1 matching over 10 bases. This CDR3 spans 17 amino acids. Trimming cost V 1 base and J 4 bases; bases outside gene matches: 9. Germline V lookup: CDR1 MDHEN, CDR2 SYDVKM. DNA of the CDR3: TGTGCCAGCAGTTTATTCCCGGGACAGGGGAACTTCTATGGCTACACCTTC. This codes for CASSLFPGQGNFYGYTF.